This T cell receptor (beta chain) was observed in a study of blood T cell repertoires in COVID-19. Profiling relied on immunoSEQ multiplex PCR, and the TCRdb table lists in-frame clones only, not all of them. Of 35,000 to 40,000 clones in the sample, about 86% were seen once. The ends lost 3 bases at V and 2 bases at J; junction bases unmatched: 6. Germline V gene lookup returns CDR1 LNHDA and CDR2 SQIVND (reference sequence). The CDR3 loop spans 15 amino acids. The clonotype comes from a human donor with acute or convalescent COVID-19. The donor label of this sample is uncertain. The chain carries TRBV19 and TRBJ1-1, with 7 bases matching TRBD1. Sequenced: peripheral blood. The chain's CDR3 is CASSIYRGINTEAFF. DNA for the CDR3: TGTGCCAGTAGTATTTACAGGGGAATAAACACTGAAGCTTTCTTT.